This record concerns one T cell receptor (beta chain) sequence. Its cognate antigen is unknown. This sample was taken from a study of CD8 T cells in Susac syndrome. Study-level points and caveats: As acknowledged by the study, its TCR sequencing and HLA analysis included a relatively small number of individuals.

TCR beta sequencing was performed on blood CD8+ and CD4+ T cells. RNA in amounts of about 0.5 to 1 ug was reverse transcribed with random hexamers. TCRdb re-called the immunoSEQ multiplex PCR reads with MiXCR, one entry per CDR3 protein. The sample holds around 280,000 distinct CDR3 sequences, 70% to 90% seen once. Sequencing was performed on CD8+ T cells from PBMCs. This receptor was identified in a human donor with multiple sclerosis.

This chain's CDR3 is CASSPMGGNAEAYEQYF. The CDR3 DNA reads as TGTGCCAGCAGTCCAATGGGGGGTAACGCGGAGGCCTACGAGCAGTACTTC. V gene TRBV28 combines with J gene TRBJ2-7; possibly TRBD2 for D (6 bases). The CDR3 runs to 17 residues. Trimming took off 5 bases at V and 2 bases at J, with 22 bases between the two ends. Germline lookup yields CDR1 MDHEN and CDR2 SYDVKM.